A selection of T cell receptor beta chains follows, all from one sample in a study of OX40 agonist ivuxolimab in advanced cancers. Profiled with immunoSEQ multiplex PCR; TCRdb holds only in-frame clones, not every one. The table shows under 80,000 clones, with 85% occurring only once. The material was CD4+ or CD8+ T cells sorted from blood, obtained in a trial of the OX40 agonist ivuxolimab. These receptors were taken from an adult with an advanced solid tumor such as melanoma, head and neck, liver or kidney cancer. Each CDR3 is given with its conserved first and last residue. The D gene is left open where the match is weak. Clone size is given for some rows only: seen once, a few or many times, or a class if the clone is expanded.

v_call: TRBV7-2
j_call: TRBJ2-1
clone_size: -
d_call: TRBD2
cdr3_nt: TGTGCCAGCAGCTTAGTTGTCGGGGGGGCTCAGAATGAGCAGTTCTTC
cdr3_aa: CASSLVVGGAQNEQFF

v_call: TRBV14
j_call: TRBJ1-3
clone_size: -
d_call: -
cdr3_nt: TGTGCCAGCAGCCCAGGGAATCCCGGAAACACCATATATTTT
cdr3_aa: CASSPGNPGNTIYF

v_call: TRBV2
j_call: TRBJ2-7
clone_size: once
d_call: TRBD1
cdr3_nt: TGTGCCAGCAGTGAAACGACAGGGGGCGCCTACGAGCAGTACTTC
cdr3_aa: CASSETTGGAYEQYF

v_call: TRBV27
j_call: TRBJ1-4
clone_size: -
d_call: TRBD1
cdr3_nt: TGTGCCAGCAGTTTCAGGGGGAGGGGGGAAAAACTGTTTTTT
cdr3_aa: CASSFRGRGEKLFF

v_call: TRBV18
j_call: TRBJ2-7
clone_size: -
d_call: -
cdr3_nt: TGTGCCAGCTCACCGGGAGACGTACACGAGCAGTACTTC
cdr3_aa: CASSPGDVHEQYF

v_call: TRBV14
j_call: TRBJ2-5
clone_size: few
d_call: TRBD1
cdr3_nt: TGTGCCAGCAGCCGGACAGGGCCCCCAGGGACCCAGTACTTC
cdr3_aa: CASSRTGPPGTQYF

v_call: TRBV5-1
j_call: TRBJ1-4
clone_size: -
d_call: TRBD1
cdr3_nt: TGCGCCAGCAGCTTCGTTGACAGGGCTTCCCTGGCGGGTGAAAAACTGTTTTTT
cdr3_aa: CASSFVDRASLAGEKLFF

v_call: TRBV27
j_call: TRBJ2-7
clone_size: -
d_call: -
cdr3_nt: TGTGCCAGCTCCTTAGCCTACGAGCAGTACTTC
cdr3_aa: CASSLAYEQYF

v_call: TRBV11-3
j_call: TRBJ2-3
clone_size: -
d_call: -
cdr3_nt: TGTGCCAGCAGCCCGGGACTCCACACAGATACGCAGTATTTT
cdr3_aa: CASSPGLHTDTQYF

v_call: TRBV11-2
j_call: TRBJ2-7
clone_size: -
d_call: TRBD2
cdr3_nt: TGTGCCAGCAGCTTAGGCGGGGGTATCTCCTACGAGCAGTACTTC
cdr3_aa: CASSLGGGISYEQYF

v_call: TRBV5-1
j_call: TRBJ2-1
clone_size: -
d_call: -
cdr3_nt: TGCGCCAGCAGCGAGAACAGGGATGGTGAGCAGTTCTTC
cdr3_aa: CASSENRDGEQFF

v_call: TRBV7-9
j_call: TRBJ1-6
clone_size: few
d_call: -
cdr3_nt: TGTGCCAGCGGATCACGGGGTTCACCCCTCCACTTT
cdr3_aa: CASGSRGSPLHF

v_call: TRBV10-3
j_call: TRBJ2-2
clone_size: -
d_call: -
cdr3_nt: TGTGCCATCAGTGAGGCAGGGAAAACCGGGGAGCTGTTTTTT
cdr3_aa: CAISEAGKTGELFF

v_call: TRBV6-4
j_call: TRBJ2-3
clone_size: once
d_call: -
cdr3_nt: TGTGCCAGCAGTTTGACTGGGCAAGATACGCAGTATTTT
cdr3_aa: CASSLTGQDTQYF

v_call: TRBV5-3
j_call: TRBJ1-2
clone_size: -
d_call: -
cdr3_nt: TGTGCCAGAAGCTACCTTAGGGGATCATACTATGGCTACACCTTC
cdr3_aa: CARSYLRGSYYGYTF

v_call: TRBV28
j_call: TRBJ2-7
clone_size: -
d_call: -
cdr3_nt: TGTGCCAGTGTGGGGGACCTCTACGAGCAGTACTTC
cdr3_aa: CASVGDLYEQYF

v_call: TRBV7-2
j_call: TRBJ2-5
clone_size: -
d_call: -
cdr3_nt: TGTGCCAGCAGCCGACAAGTGGGGGCCCAAGAGACCCAGTACTTC
cdr3_aa: CASSRQVGAQETQYF

v_call: TRBV7-2
j_call: TRBJ2-7
clone_size: once
d_call: -
cdr3_nt: TGTGCCAGCAGCTTTGGACAGACCAAAGCCTACGAGCAGTACTTC
cdr3_aa: CASSFGQTKAYEQYF

v_call: TRBV7-2
j_call: TRBJ2-5
clone_size: -
d_call: -
cdr3_nt: TGTGCCAGCAGCTTAACGTCAGAAGAGACCCAGTACTTC
cdr3_aa: CASSLTSEETQYF

v_call: TRBV19
j_call: TRBJ2-1
clone_size: -
d_call: -
cdr3_nt: TGTGCCAGTTCCGCGGTTCGAGGGGGGAATGAGCAGTTCTTC
cdr3_aa: CASSAVRGGNEQFF

v_call: TRBV6-6
j_call: TRBJ1-2
clone_size: -
d_call: TRBD1
cdr3_nt: TGTGCCAGCAGACCGGACAGGGGGCGTCGCGGCTACACCTTC
cdr3_aa: CASRPDRGRRGYTF

v_call: TRBV5-6
j_call: TRBJ2-2
clone_size: -
d_call: -
cdr3_nt: TGTGCCAGCACCCTTTGGAACATGGTGGGGGCCGGGGAGCTGTTTTTT
cdr3_aa: CASTLWNMVGAGELFF

v_call: TRBV27
j_call: TRBJ2-5
clone_size: few
d_call: -
cdr3_nt: TGTGCCAGCAGTTTCGTAGGTCTACAAGAGACCCAGTACTTC
cdr3_aa: CASSFVGLQETQYF

v_call: TRBV7-2
j_call: TRBJ2-7
clone_size: -
d_call: TRBD2
cdr3_nt: TGTGCCAGCAGTAAACGGGGGGGCTCCTACGAGCAGTACTTC
cdr3_aa: CASSKRGGSYEQYF

v_call: TRBV7-2
j_call: TRBJ1-1
clone_size: -
d_call: -
cdr3_nt: TGTGCCAGCAGCCAAAGCAGGGAAGCTTTCTTT
cdr3_aa: CASSQSREAFF

v_call: TRBV2
j_call: TRBJ1-2
clone_size: -
d_call: -
cdr3_nt: TGTGCCAGCAGTGAGAGGGGGAGCTATGGCTACACCTTC
cdr3_aa: CASSERGSYGYTF

v_call: TRBV18
j_call: TRBJ2-5
clone_size: -
d_call: -
cdr3_nt: TGTGCCAGCCCACCACTTCCTGGTGGGGAGACCCAGTACTTC
cdr3_aa: CASPPLPGGETQYF

v_call: TRBV7-3
j_call: TRBJ2-1
clone_size: -
d_call: TRBD2
cdr3_nt: TGTGCCAGCAGCTCATCCGGGACTAGCTCCTACAATGAGCAGTTCTTC
cdr3_aa: CASSSSGTSSYNEQFF

v_call: TRBV5-4
j_call: TRBJ1-1
clone_size: -
d_call: -
cdr3_nt: TGTGCCAGCAGCTTGGAACCGTGGAACACTGAAGCTTTCTTT
cdr3_aa: CASSLEPWNTEAFF

v_call: TRBV30
j_call: TRBJ1-6
clone_size: -
d_call: -
cdr3_nt: TGTGCCTGGAGTGCCCTATCTCTGGATTCACCCCTCCACTTT
cdr3_aa: CAWSALSLDSPLHF

v_call: TRBV27
j_call: TRBJ2-3
clone_size: -
d_call: -
cdr3_nt: TGTGCCAGCAGTTCACAACCCACTGGAGGAAGAGATACGCAGTATTTT
cdr3_aa: CASSSQPTGGRDTQYF

v_call: TRBV30
j_call: TRBJ2-5
clone_size: -
d_call: -
cdr3_nt: TGTGCCTGGAGTAGAGAGCCAGGTTCCCAAGAGACCCAGTACTTC
cdr3_aa: CAWSREPGSQETQYF

v_call: TRBV5-1
j_call: TRBJ2-5
clone_size: -
d_call: -
cdr3_nt: TGCGCCAGCAGCTTGGTGGAGACCCAGTACTTC
cdr3_aa: CASSLVETQYF

v_call: TRBV7-6
j_call: TRBJ2-7
clone_size: -
d_call: -
cdr3_nt: TGTGCCAGCAGCTTGCAGGCGGTCGAGCAGTACTTC
cdr3_aa: CASSLQAVEQYF

v_call: TRBV7-2
j_call: TRBJ1-6
clone_size: -
d_call: TRBD1
cdr3_nt: TGTGCCAGCAGTTATTGGGACAGGGGGAAGAATTCACCCCTCCACTTT
cdr3_aa: CASSYWDRGKNSPLHF

v_call: TRBV11-2
j_call: TRBJ2-1
clone_size: -
d_call: TRBD2
cdr3_nt: TGTGCCAGCAGCTTAAAACGTCTAGCGGGTTCCTACAATGAGCAGTTCTTC
cdr3_aa: CASSLKRLAGSYNEQFF

v_call: TRBV7-8
j_call: TRBJ2-2
clone_size: few
d_call: -
cdr3_nt: TGTGCCAGTTCACTAGCCCCGATGTCCGGGGAGCTGTTTTTT
cdr3_aa: CASSLAPMSGELFF

v_call: TRBV7-2
j_call: TRBJ2-7
clone_size: -
d_call: -
cdr3_nt: TGTGCCAGCAGCTTAGCACCAGGTCCCTACGAGCAGTACTTC
cdr3_aa: CASSLAPGPYEQYF

v_call: TRBV2
j_call: TRBJ2-1
clone_size: once
d_call: -
cdr3_nt: TGTGCCAGCAGCACCGGGACCACAAGCCCCTACAATGAGCAGTTCTTC
cdr3_aa: CASSTGTTSPYNEQFF

v_call: TRBV6-8
j_call: TRBJ2-5
clone_size: -
d_call: -
cdr3_nt: TGTGCCAGCAGTTACGGAGAGACCCAGTACTTC
cdr3_aa: CASSYGETQYF

v_call: TRBV30
j_call: TRBJ1-3
clone_size: -
d_call: -
cdr3_nt: TGTGCCTGGGGGAGCTACACCATATATTTT
cdr3_aa: CAWGSYTIYF

v_call: TRBV6-5
j_call: TRBJ2-2
clone_size: -
d_call: -
cdr3_nt: TGTGCCAGCAGGGGAGACACCGGGGAGCTGTTTTTT
cdr3_aa: CASRGDTGELFF

v_call: TRBV30
j_call: TRBJ2-7
clone_size: -
d_call: -
cdr3_nt: TGTGCCGGGACACAGGGCTTCTACGAGCAGTACTTC
cdr3_aa: CAGTQGFYEQYF

v_call: TRBV7-9
j_call: TRBJ2-4
clone_size: -
d_call: -
cdr3_nt: TGTGCCAGCAGCTTGTCAACAAACAGGGAGAAAGGCAAAAACATTCAGTACTTC
cdr3_aa: CASSLSTNREKGKNIQYF

v_call: TRBV7-9
j_call: TRBJ2-3
clone_size: -
d_call: -
cdr3_nt: TGTGCCAGCAGCCCACCGGGGGCAAATACGCAGTATTTT
cdr3_aa: CASSPPGANTQYF

v_call: TRBV5-5
j_call: TRBJ2-7
clone_size: -
d_call: -
cdr3_nt: TGTGCCAGCAGCTTGGCCCCTGTGGGTTCCTACGAGCAGTACTTC
cdr3_aa: CASSLAPVGSYEQYF

v_call: TRBV7-9
j_call: TRBJ2-1
clone_size: -
d_call: TRBD2
cdr3_nt: TGTGCCAGCAGCTTTCTAGCGGGAGTCATTTGGGTCAATGAGCAGTTCTTC
cdr3_aa: CASSFLAGVIWVNEQFF

v_call: TRBV11-3
j_call: TRBJ2-3
clone_size: -
d_call: -
cdr3_nt: TGTGCCAGCAGCTTAGATGGGGGCACAGATACGCAGTATTTT
cdr3_aa: CASSLDGGTDTQYF

v_call: TRBV27
j_call: TRBJ1-5
clone_size: -
d_call: -
cdr3_nt: TGTGCCAGCAGGGAAGGGGGTTTAGGCAATCAGCCCCAGCATTTT
cdr3_aa: CASREGGLGNQPQHF